The 7 T cell receptor beta chains given below trace back to one sample, sequenced in a study of cytomegalovirus exposure and HLA in healthy donors. PCR employed 60 Vbeta and 13 Jbeta primers. This table comes from immunoSEQ multiplex PCR, and its TCRdb copy is limited to in-frame clones, with some not included. This repertoire shows 100,000 to 150,000 clones, around three quarters found once; its top ten account for approximately 4.5%. The material sequenced was PBMCs. The receptors come from a male donor in good health and CMV-seropositive.

The chain joins TRBV30 to TRBJ1-2, with D perhaps matching TRBD1 (5 bases). The V end lost 4 bases, the J end lost 0 bases, and 12 bases lay between the germline ends. Germline V gene lookup returns CDR1 GTSNPN and CDR2 SVGIG (reference sequence). The CDR3 totals 14 residues. CDR3 protein: CAWTGDFANYGYTF. The CDR3 coding sequence is TGTGCCTGGACCGGGGACTTCGCTAACTATGGCTACACCTTC. The entire variable domain, with the rest obtained from reference TRBV30 and TRBJ1-2, is as follows: SQTIHQWPATLVQPVGSPLSLECTVEGTSNPNLYWYRQAAGRGLQLLFYSVGIGQISSEVPQNLSASRPQDRQFILSSKKLLLSDSGFYLCAWTGDFANYGYTFGSGTRLTVV.

The chain employs TRBV5-4 and TRBJ1-1; tentatively, D is TRBD1 (6 bases). Per the germline V gene, CDR1 is SGHNT and CDR2 is YYREEE (reference sequence). V was clipped by 6 bases and J by 5 bases, with 17 bases between them. This CDR3 spans 14 amino acids. The chain's CDR3 is CASTWGGRGTEAFF. The CDR3 nucleotides read TGTGCCAGCACCTGGGGGGGCCGGGGAACTGAAGCTTTCTTT.

The CDR3: CASSLEGAGADTQYF. In DNA, the CDR3 is TGTGCCAGCAGCTTAGAGGGGGCTGGGGCAGATACGCAGTATTTT. The chain has TRBV11-2 and TRBJ2-3, with TRBD1 as a possible D gene (6 bases). The CDR3 is 15 amino acids. Germline V gives CDR1 SGHAT, CDR2 FQNNGV. Deletions cut 0 bases from V and 4 bases from J, with 11 bases between.

The gene calls are TRBV20-1 and TRBJ2-5, with D perhaps matching TRBD2 (6 bases). Germline V CDR1 and CDR2: DFQATT, SNEGSKA (reference sequence). The CDR3 runs 11 residues. Trimming took 4 bases from V and 5 from J, leaving 8 bases between them. The CDR3 bases are TGCAGTGCTACAGGAGGGGAGACCCAGTACTTC. Translation gives CSATGGETQYF.

This rearrangement joins TRBV7-2 to TRBJ2-7; D gene uncertain. This CDR3 spans 13 amino acids. The germline V gene encodes CDR1 SGHTA and CDR2 FQGNSA. Trimming took 3 bases from V and 4 from J, leaving 10 bases between them. The CDR3 spells CASSLAKTYEQYF. CDR3 sequence (DNA): TGTGCCAGCAGCTTGGCCAAAACATACGAGCAGTACTTC.

V and J are TRBV6-4 and TRBJ2-1; TRBD1 agrees at 10 bases. V gave up 0 bases and J gave up 4 bases; unmatched junction bases: 0. Germline CDR1 is MRHNA and CDR2 is SNTAGT. CDR3 length: 15 amino acids. CDR3 bases: TGTGCCAGCAGTGACTCGGACAGGGGGTACAATGAGCAGTTCTTC. As protein: CASSDSDRGYNEQFF.

The V call is TRBV7-9, the J call TRBJ2-2; 7 bases agree with TRBD1. CDR3 length: 16 amino acids. The V gene end was trimmed by 1 base and the J gene end by 6 bases; junction bases not matched to a gene: 8. Germline loops: CDR1 SEHNR, CDR2 FQNEAQ (reference sequence). The CDR3 coding sequence is TGTGCCAGCAGCTTAGTCGGCAGGGGGACCGCCGGGGAGCTGTTTTTT. Its protein is CASSLVGRGTAGELFF.